One and the same sample provided the 9 T cell receptor beta chains below, sequenced in a study of blood T cell repertoires in COVID-19. The repertoire was sequenced with immunoSEQ multiplex PCR; TCRdb's copy has only in-frame clones and lacks some. The repertoire holds 68,000 or so clones, 82% seen once, with under 50% in the top ten. The material sequenced was peripheral blood. All receptors come from a human donor in a cohort sampled during active COVID-19.

The CDR3 DNA reads as TGTGCCAGCAGCGGGACAGACCATTCACCCCTCCACTTT. Amino acid sequence: CASSGTDHSPLHF. The chain is built from TRBV5-5 and TRBJ1-6, with 7 nucleotides matching TRBD1. V shed 4 bases and J 8 bases; nucleotides not matched to a gene: 3. In germline, CDR1 is SGHKS, CDR2 YYEKEE (reference sequence). The CDR3 loop spans 13 amino acids.

The V gene is TRBV18, the J gene TRBJ2-3, with a possible D match to TRBD1 (7 bases). This CDR3 has 14 amino acids. In germline, CDR1 is KGHSH, CDR2 LQKENI. Trimming removed 4 bases from V and 7 bases from J, with 15 bases in between. CDR3 nucleotide sequence: TGTGCCAGCTCACTTGGACAGGCGGGGCATACGCAGTATTTT. Its protein is CASSLGQAGHTQYF.

The chain is built from TRBV18 and TRBJ1-1; D call uncertain. Trimming pared 5 bases from V and 3 bases from J, leaving 10 bases between. CDR3 length equals 13 residues. Looked up from germline, CDR1 is KGHSH and CDR2 is LQKENI. This chain's CDR3 is CASSATAYTEAFF. CDR3 in DNA: TGTGCCAGCTCAGCTACAGCCTACACTGAAGCTTTCTTT.

V is TRBV27 and J is TRBJ2-5; 12 nucleotides align to TRBD2. The trim removed 5 bases at V and 3 bases at J, leaving 10 bases unmatched. CDR1 and CDR2 from the germline V gene are MNHEY and SMNVEV (reference sequence). The CDR3 spans 17 residues. In DNA, the CDR3 is TGTGCCAGCAGTGGGCTAGCGGGGGGGCGGGAGGAAGAGACCCAGTACTTC. Its protein product is CASSGLAGGREEETQYF.

V usage is TRBV28 and J usage is TRBJ1-5; TRBD1 aligns across 8 bases. The CDR3 consists of 15 residues. Germline-derived CDR1 and CDR2 are MDHEN and SYDVKM. V shed 5 bases and J 0 bases; nucleotides not matched to a gene: 3. This chain's CDR3 is CASSRQGSSNQPQHF. The CDR3 region has the DNA TGTGCCAGCAGTAGACAGGGGAGTAGCAATCAGCCCCAGCATTTT.

J is TRBJ2-7 and V is TRBV28, with 12 bases that match TRBD2. This CDR3 has 17 amino acids. Losses at the gene ends were 5 bases for V and 1 base for J; bases not matched to a gene: 9. CDR1 MDHEN and CDR2 SYDVKM come from the germline V gene. DNA of the CDR3: TGTGCCAGCAGTCTCCCGGGACTAGCGGGCTCGTCCTACGAGCAGTACTTC. Protein sequence: CASSLPGLAGSSYEQYF.

The rearrangement links TRBV6-6 to TRBJ1-2; D may be TRBD1 (6 bases). Trimming cost V 7 bases and J 4 bases, with 16 bases left between them. The CDR3 totals 14 residues. Germline CDR1 is MNHNY and CDR2 is SVGAGI (reference sequence). The CDR3 DNA follows: TGTGCCAGCACCCCCAAGGGGGAATCCTATGGCTACACCTTC. Its translation: CASTPKGESYGYTF.

The rearrangement joins TRBV15 to TRBJ2-5; perhaps TRBD2 as D (7 bases). The V end lost 5 bases, the J end lost 5 bases, and 21 bases lay between the germline ends. Germline CDR1 reads LNHNV; CDR2 reads YYDKDF (reference sequence). CDR3 length: 16 residues. The CDR3 DNA reads as TGTGCCACCAGCTTAATTCCCGGGGGGCGGCAGGAGACCCAGTACTTC. Amino acids: CATSLIPGGRQETQYF.

This chain joins TRBV5-1 and TRBJ1-2; D remains ambiguous. Trimming took 0 bases from V and 8 from J, leaving 11 bases between them. The length of the CDR3 is 13 residues. Germline CDR1 SGHRS, CDR2 YFSETQ. The CDR3 DNA sequence: TGCGCCAGCAGCTTGGCGGGGTCGGGCGGCTACACCTTC. Protein: CASSLAGSGGYTF.